This T cell receptor beta chain appears in the sequencing data of a study of cytomegalovirus exposure and HLA in healthy donors. Looking at the study overall: Among the 398 genotyped donors, more than 70% were placed in the Caucasian-associated ancestry cluster. Study-wide results and caveats: Earlier analysis looked at TCR beta V segments, and most were productive about 87% or about 30% of the time.

13 Jbeta primers and 60 Vbeta primers were used for the PCR. The assay was immunoSEQ multiplex PCR, and TCRdb's table has in-frame clones only and misses some. The sample holds 150,000 to 200,000 clones, roughly four fifths seen once. Remarks on this clone: Its antigen is as yet unknown.

The CDR3 runs 15 residues. V lost 1 base to trimming and J lost 4 bases, with 11 bases between them. CDR1 and CDR2 (germline): LGHNT, FRNRAP. Sequenced material: PBMCs. This chain uses TRBV12-5 with TRBJ1-3; no reliable D call. This clonotype was sampled from a male donor in good health and CMV-seronegative. The CDR3 DNA follows: TGTGCTAGTGGTTTGGCTAGAACCCCAGGAAACACCATATATTTT. It translates to CASGLARTPGNTIYF.